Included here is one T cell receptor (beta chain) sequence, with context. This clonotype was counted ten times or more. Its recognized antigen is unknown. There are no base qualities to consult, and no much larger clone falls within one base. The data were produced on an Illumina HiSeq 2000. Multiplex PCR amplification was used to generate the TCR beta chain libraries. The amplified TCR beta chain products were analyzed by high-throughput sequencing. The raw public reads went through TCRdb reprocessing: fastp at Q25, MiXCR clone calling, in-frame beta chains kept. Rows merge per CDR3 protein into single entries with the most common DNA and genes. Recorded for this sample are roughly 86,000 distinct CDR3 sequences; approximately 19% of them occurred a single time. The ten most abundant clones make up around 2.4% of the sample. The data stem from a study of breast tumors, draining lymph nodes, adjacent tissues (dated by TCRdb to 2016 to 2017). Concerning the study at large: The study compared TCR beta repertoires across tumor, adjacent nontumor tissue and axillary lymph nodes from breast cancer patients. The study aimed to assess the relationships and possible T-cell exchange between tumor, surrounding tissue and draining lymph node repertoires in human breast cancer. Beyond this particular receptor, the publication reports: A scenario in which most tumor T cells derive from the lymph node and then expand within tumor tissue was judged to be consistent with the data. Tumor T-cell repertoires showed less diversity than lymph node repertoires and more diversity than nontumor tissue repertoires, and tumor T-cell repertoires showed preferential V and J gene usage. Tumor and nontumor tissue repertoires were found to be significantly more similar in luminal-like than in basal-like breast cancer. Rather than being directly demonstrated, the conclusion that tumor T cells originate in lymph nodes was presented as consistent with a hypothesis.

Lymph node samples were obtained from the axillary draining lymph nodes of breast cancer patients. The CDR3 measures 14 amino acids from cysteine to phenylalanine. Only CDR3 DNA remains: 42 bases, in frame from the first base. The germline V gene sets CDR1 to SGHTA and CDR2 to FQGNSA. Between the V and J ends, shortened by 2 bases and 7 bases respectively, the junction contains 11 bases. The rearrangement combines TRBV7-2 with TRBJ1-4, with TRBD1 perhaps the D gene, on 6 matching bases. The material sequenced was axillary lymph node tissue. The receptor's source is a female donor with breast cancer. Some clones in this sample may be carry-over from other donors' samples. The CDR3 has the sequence CASSLRGDGEKLFF. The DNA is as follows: TGTGCCAGCAGCTTAAGGGGGGATGGTGAAAAACTGTTTTTT.